This TCR beta chain was found in a study of human T cells and chemical hapten exposure. The overall study: All patients underwent weekly scalp dosing with diphenylcyclopropenone for the full approximately 25-week study. TCR yields per sample varied, mainly owing to small pooled library volume differences.

The ends were cut back, 4 bases at V and 0 bases at J, with 13 bases in the middle. The CDR3 runs to 16 residues. The V gene's germline CDR1 is MGHRA and CDR2 YSYEKL. MiXCR, run by TCRdb on the RACE reads, gives a single entry per CDR3 protein. Found here are about 360,000 distinct CDR3 sequences, around 7% of them singletons; the top ten hold 7% to 10%. Sample time point: patch test 1, 2 weeks after DPC sensitization. Treatment of the sample: therapeutic diphenylcyclopropenone sensitization with weekly scalp DPC. At every patch-test visit, blood was drawn before the patch test was applied. This clonotype has just a few counts.

V and J are TRBV4-1 and TRBJ1-5; D is ambiguous. The sequenced sample was whole blood, obtained in connection with sensitization to the hapten diphenylcyclopropenone (DPC). The sequence was collected from a young woman with alopecia areata. Some clones in this sample may be carry-over from other donors' samples. The CDR3 sequence is CASSPAAAYSNQPQHF. In nucleotides, the CDR3 is TGCGCCAGCAGCCCGGCGGCTGCTTATAGCAATCAGCCCCAGCATTTT.